These T cell receptor beta chains were read from a single sample in a study of CD8 T cells in ankylosing spondylitis. MiXCR, run by TCRdb on the 5' RACE reads, gives a single entry per CDR3 protein. The sample records a few hundred thousand distinct CDR3 sequences, more than 9.5% being singletons. Material for sequencing was blood, either unsorted or a sorted T cell fraction (not recorded which). Every receptor here comes from a male donor with ankylosing spondylitis. Both conserved end residues are part of each CDR3. A D gene is named only where the DNA matches it firmly. Clone sizes are given selectively: once, few, many, or a class where the clone is expanded.

J: TRBJ2-7
size: .
D: TRBD1
V: TRBV14
CDR3: CASSSLGQGRGEQYF
DNA: TGTGCCAGCAGCTCCCTGGGACAGGGACGTGGCGAGCAGTACTTC

J: TRBJ1-4
size: .
D: .
V: TRBV10-3
CDR3: CAISREELEKLFF
DNA: TGTGCCATCAGTCGGGAGGAATTGGAAAAACTGTTTTTT

J: TRBJ2-7
size: .
D: .
V: TRBV14
CDR3: CASSQGTRLGEQYF
DNA: TGTGCCAGCAGCCAAGGTACCCGATTGGGGGAGCAGTACTTC

J: TRBJ2-1
size: few
D: .
V: TRBV5-1
CDR3: CASTPQEPSYNEQFF
DNA: TGCGCCAGCACCCCACAGGAGCCCTCCTACAATGAGCAGTTCTTC

J: TRBJ1-5
size: .
D: .
V: TRBV24-1
CDR3: CATSVTGYNQPQHF
DNA: TGTGCCACCAGTGTTACAGGGTACAATCAGCCCCAGCATTTT

J: TRBJ2-6
size: many
D: .
V: TRBV12-3/TRBV12-4
CDR3: CASSHSGANVLTF
DNA: TGTGCCAGCAGCCACTCTGGGGCCAACGTCCTGACTTTC

J: TRBJ2-1
size: many
D: .
V: TRBV5-1
CDR3: CASSPRVSSGDNEQFF
DNA: TGCGCCAGCAGCCCCCGGGTCTCCTCCGGGGACAATGAGCAGTTCTTC

J: TRBJ2-5
size: .
D: TRBD2
V: TRBV6-1
CDR3: CASSEGQREDF
DNA: TGTGCCAGCAGCGAGGGGCAGCGGGAAGACTTC

J: TRBJ2-2
size: many
D: .
V: TRBV7-6
CDR3: CASSSYQAGELFF
DNA: TGTGCCAGCAGCTCCTACCAGGCCGGGGAGCTGTTTTTT

J: TRBJ2-1
size: .
D: .
V: TRBV5-6
CDR3: CASSLEGVGNNEQFF
DNA: TGTGCCAGCAGCTTGGAAGGGGTCGGTAACAATGAGCAGTTCTTC

J: TRBJ2-3
size: .
D: TRBD2
V: TRBV20-1
CDR3: CSAGSGREAVDTQYF
DNA: TGCAGTGCTGGGTCCGGGCGGGAGGCTGTAGATACGCAGTATTTT

J: TRBJ2-1
size: many
D: .
V: TRBV29-1
CDR3: CSVSGSGGNEQFF
DNA: TGCAGCGTTTCCGGGAGTGGAGGCAATGAGCAGTTCTTC

J: TRBJ2-3
size: .
D: .
V: TRBV9
CDR3: CASSDTQGSADTQYF
DNA: TGTGCCAGCAGCGACACACAGGGTAGCGCAGATACGCAGTATTTT

J: TRBJ2-7
size: .
D: TRBD1
V: TRBV20-1
CDR3: CSAREWAQGREQYF
DNA: TGCAGTGCTAGAGAGTGGGCACAGGGGCGCGAGCAGTACTTC

J: TRBJ2-1
size: .
D: .
V: TRBV6-4
CDR3: CASSAPSREYNEQFF
DNA: TGTGCCAGCAGTGCCCCTTCCCGGGAGTACAATGAGCAGTTCTTC

J: TRBJ2-3
size: .
D: TRBD2
V: TRBV20-1
CDR3: CSARASWSSGRKDTQYF
DNA: TGCAGTGCTAGAGCCTCCTGGAGCAGCGGGAGGAAAGATACGCAGTATTTT

J: TRBJ1-2
size: .
D: .
V: TRBV25-1
CDR3: CASSHQGPIDYTF
DNA: TGTGCCAGCAGTCATCAGGGGCCGATTGACTACACCTTC

J: TRBJ1-1
size: many
D: .
V: TRBV11-2
CDR3: CASSQVGAEAFF
DNA: TGTGCCAGCAGCCAGGTCGGGGCTGAAGCTTTCTTT

J: TRBJ2-3
size: .
D: .
V: TRBV5-1
CDR3: CASRRGGQTTDTQYF
DNA: TGCGCCAGCAGGAGGGGCGGGCAGACAACAGATACGCAGTATTTT

J: TRBJ2-5
size: many
D: TRBD1
V: TRBV20-1
CDR3: CSASDREETQYF
DNA: TGCAGTGCTAGCGACAGGGAAGAGACCCAGTACTTC

J: TRBJ2-5
size: .
D: TRBD2
V: TRBV7-2
CDR3: CASSLAQRGRETQYF
DNA: TGTGCCAGCAGCTTAGCACAGCGGGGGAGAGAGACCCAGTACTTC

J: TRBJ1-3
size: many
D: .
V: TRBV29-1
CDR3: CSAEEGRRTGNTIYF
DNA: TGCAGCGCCGAAGAGGGCCGCAGGACTGGAAACACCATATATTTT

J: TRBJ2-3
size: many
D: .
V: TRBV20-1
CDR3: CSAHGGASTDTQYF
DNA: TGCAGTGCGCATGGCGGGGCTAGCACAGATACGCAGTATTTT

J: TRBJ2-2
size: few
D: TRBD2
V: TRBV7-9
CDR3: CASSYGTRVNTGELFF
DNA: TGTGCCAGCAGCTACGGGACTAGGGTGAACACCGGGGAGCTGTTTTTT

J: TRBJ1-6
size: .
D: .
V: TRBV9
CDR3: CASSFAPQGQDSPLHF
DNA: TGTGCCAGCAGCTTCGCACCCCAGGGTCAGGATTCACCCCTCCACTTT

J: TRBJ2-7
size: .
D: TRBD2
V: TRBV5-5
CDR3: CASSLEGLAAYEQYF
DNA: TGTGCCAGCAGCTTAGAGGGACTAGCGGCCTACGAGCAGTACTTC

J: TRBJ2-5
size: .
D: TRBD1
V: TRBV5-4
CDR3: CASIRDRGLQETQYF
DNA: TGTGCCAGCATCCGGGACAGGGGCCTGCAAGAGACCCAGTACTTC

J: TRBJ2-5
size: .
D: .
V: TRBV20-1
CDR3: CSASRERETQYF
DNA: TGCAGTGCATCAAGGGAACGAGAGACCCAGTACTTC